This T cell receptor beta chain was recovered during a study of regulatory T cells in long-lasting Graves disease. About the research overall: Over-5-year antithyroid drug use with positive TSH receptor antibodies defined persistent Graves' disease in the study.

General study findings and limits: Newly diagnosed patients shared 966 public clonotypes; persistent patients shared 2,500 to 3,000.

This clonotype showed up just a few times. Its specificity is unknown. V was clipped by 0 bases and J by 0 bases, with 9 bases between them. The CDR3 length is 15 residues. CDR1 and CDR2 (germline): SGHNT, YYREEE (reference sequence). The time point was: persistent/refractory GD, antithyroid drugs over 5 years with positive TRAb. PBMC RNA served as the TCR library source. The TCR beta library used iRepertoire HTBI primers with Arm-PCR amplification of CDR3. Original handling: Segment identification across samples yielded around 60 TRBV and 14 TRBJ segments. TCRdb processed the multiplex PCR reads anew with MiXCR; each CDR3 protein has one entry. The V and J calls and clone size come from TCRdb's table, not from the authors' own analysis. The data show about 340,000 distinct CDR3 sequences, about 20% seen once.

The receptor was derived from a female donor with Graves disease. J is TRBJ2-5 and V is TRBV5-4, with D maybe TRBD2 (6 bases). Specimen: peripheral blood mononuclear cells (PBMCs), collected when the disease was refractory, from a patient treated with antithyroid drugs. Written as DNA, the CDR3 is TGTGCCAGCAGCTTGGGGTGGACTAACCAAGAGACCCAGTACTTC. This encodes CASSLGWTNQETQYF.